These 17 T cell receptor beta chains originate from one sample sequenced in a study of blood T cell repertoires in COVID-19. TCRdb keeps only in-frame clones here, not all; method: immunoSEQ multiplex PCR. The sample has under 200,000 clones; about nine tenths are singletons. Sequencing used peripheral blood. The receptors stem from a woman between 65 and 79 years old with acute or convalescent COVID-19.

Comments on this clone: This specimen includes other DNA sequences encoding the same CDR3. The chain combines TRBV7-9 with TRBJ2-7, with a tentative D call TRBD1 (6 bases). This CDR3 spans 15 amino acids. The ends were cut back, 1 base at V and 3 bases at J, with 13 bases in the middle. CDR1 and CDR2 from the germline V gene are SEHNR and FQNEAQ (reference sequence). The CDR3 coding sequence is TGTGCCAGCAGCTTAGGGGATACCAGGGGCTACGAGCAGTACTTC. Encoded protein: CASSLGDTRGYEQYF.

This clone was seen more than once but under ten times. This chain links TRBV6-1 with TRBJ2-2; D is undetermined. This CDR3 contains 15 residues. Germline values: CDR1 MNHNS, CDR2 SASEGT. Trimming stripped 2 bases from V and 5 bases from J, with 12 bases between. The CDR3 region is CASSEILISTGELFF. CDR3 bases: TGTGCCAGCAGTGAAATTTTGATCAGTACCGGGGAGCTGTTTTTT.

This chain joins TRBV27 and TRBJ2-7; maybe TRBD1 (6 bases). This CDR3 region has 14 residues. V was clipped by 4 bases and J by 3 bases, with 13 bases between them. CDR1 is MNHEY and CDR2 is SMNVEV in the germline V gene (reference sequence). The CDR3 DNA reads TGTGCCAGCAGTTCACAGGGTTATGGCTACGAGCAGTACTTC. Amino acids: CASSSQGYGYEQYF.

CDR3 residues: CASSSKKTGQTEKLFF. The CDR3, as DNA: TGTGCCAGCAGTTCGAAAAAGACAGGGCAAACTGAAAAACTGTTTTTT. The gene calls are TRBV27 and TRBJ1-4, with TRBD1 matching 7 bases. The germline V gene encodes CDR1 MNHEY and CDR2 SMNVEV (reference sequence). The J segment lost 7 bases and the V segment lost 4 bases, leaving 12 bases of the junction unmatched. This CDR3 comprises 16 residues.

V gene TRBV6-2 or TRBV6-3 combines with J gene TRBJ1-2; 7 bases are shared with TRBD1. This CDR3 contains 15 residues. Germline assignment: CDR1 MNHEY and CDR2 SVGEGT. Losses at the gene ends were 2 bases for V and 8 bases for J; bases not matched to a gene: 11. The CDR3 DNA reads TGTGCCAGCAGTTACGACGTCACAGGGGTGAGAGGCTACACCTTC. Amino acid sequence: CASSYDVTGVRGYTF.

The chain has TRBV18 and TRBJ2-3, with 8 bases lining up with TRBD2. CDR1 and CDR2 from the germline V gene are KGHSH and LQKENI. V shed 4 bases and J 4 bases; nucleotides not matched to a gene: 4. CDR3 size: 14 residues. The CDR3 DNA reads as TGTGCCAGCTCACTAGCGGGAAGCCCAGATACGCAGTATTTT. Its translation: CASSLAGSPDTQYF.

The J gene is TRBJ2-3, the V gene TRBV11-2, with D maybe TRBD1 (5 bases). Looked up from germline, CDR1 is SGHAT and CDR2 is FQNNGV. Trimming removed 5 bases from V and 6 bases from J, with 12 bases in between. CDR3 size: 13 residues. The CDR3, as DNA: TGTGCCAGCAGCACTCAGGGTTCGGATACGCAGTATTTT. It specifies CASSTQGSDTQYF.

The CDR3 spells CASSQGDTSNSGNTIYF. The CDR3 DNA reads as TGCGCCAGCAGCCAAGGGGACACGAGTAACTCTGGAAACACCATATATTTT. The chain recombines TRBV4-3 with TRBJ1-3; weak D call: TRBD1 (6 bases). Germline CDR1 and CDR2: LGHNA and YSLEER. The CDR3 contains 17 residues. The V end was cut by 1 base, the J end by 0 bases, with 13 bases between.

About this clone itself: A read error may produce the germline difference seen at one junction end. The genes are TRBV5-7 and TRBJ1-1; 8 positions agree with TRBD1. TRBV5-7 is filed as an ORF, its function uncertain. The CDR3 consists of 16 residues. Here the CDR3 DNA reads TGTGCCAGCAGTTTGGGGACAGGTAGGATATGGACTGAAGCTTTCTTT. This encodes CASSLGTGRIWTEAFF.

V is TRBV7-2 and J is TRBJ2-3; TRBD1 is a possible D gene (5 bases). From germline, CDR1 is SGHTA and CDR2 FQGNSA. V was pared by 4 bases and J by 2 bases, with 10 bases between. The CDR3 is 14 amino acids. The CDR3 here is CASSWGLYTDTQYF. The CDR3 bases are TGTGCCAGCAGCTGGGGCCTGTACACAGATACGCAGTATTTT.

This clone appeared once. The J gene is TRBJ1-2, the V gene TRBV5-6; tentatively, D is TRBD1 (6 bases). The CDR3 covers 14 residues. Germline V CDR1 and CDR2: SGHDT, YYEEEE. Trimming removed 1 base at V and 4 bases at J, with 11 bases between. The CDR3 sequence: CASSLSRGGYGYTF. CDR3 DNA: TGTGCCAGCAGCTTGAGCAGGGGTGGCTATGGCTACACCTTC.

The rearrangement links TRBV4-1 to TRBJ1-4, with 9 bases that match TRBD1. J was trimmed by 7 bases and V by 4 bases; bases with no gene match: 4. Germline CDR1 and CDR2: MGHRA and YSYEKL. The CDR3 is 14 residues long. The CDR3 bases are TGCGCCAGCAGCCCTGGGACAGGGTTTGAAAAACTGTTTTTT. It encodes CASSPGTGFEKLFF.

The CDR3 coding sequence is TGCGCCAGCAGCTTGGACTCGCCGGTCTATGGCTACACCTTC. It yields the protein CASSLDSPVYGYTF. The J gene is TRBJ1-2, the V gene TRBV5-1; D unresolved. V was trimmed by 0 bases and J by 4 bases, leaving 10 bases between them. CDR1 is SGHRS, CDR2 YFSETQ, per germline. The CDR3 is 14 amino acids.

The chain combines TRBV7-3 with TRBJ2-1, with 7 bases aligning to TRBD2. The ends lost 7 bases at V and 1 base at J; junction bases unmatched: 4. The CDR3 runs to 14 residues. The germline gives CDR1 SGHTA, CDR2 FQGTGA. CDR3 bases: TGTGCCAGCAACGACGGGGGGTCCTACAATGAGCAGTTCTTC. This codes for CASNDGGSYNEQFF.

The chain couples TRBV7-4 to TRBJ2-1, with a weak D call TRBD2 (7 bases). Germline CDR1 and CDR2: SGHVT and SQSDAQ. Trimming removed 2 bases at V and 5 bases at J, with 16 bases between. There are 16 residues in the CDR3. CDR3 sequence reads: CASSLPRGGGHNEQFF. In DNA form, the CDR3 reads TGTGCCAGCAGCTTACCCAGGGGAGGGGGACACAATGAGCAGTTCTTC.

This chain links TRBV28 with TRBJ1-5, with no clear D. CDR1 and CDR2 from the germline V gene are MDHEN and SYDVKM. V was pared by 2 bases and J by 8 bases, with 13 bases between. The CDR3 length is 14 residues. In nucleotides, the CDR3 is TGTGCCAGCAGTTTACCATCTTCTGCGGAGCCCCAGCATTTT. This encodes CASSLPSSAEPQHF.

This clone was picked up a small number of times. The gene calls are TRBV15 and TRBJ1-4; D unclear. This CDR3 comprises 14 residues. Germline values: CDR1 LNHNV, CDR2 YYDKDF (reference sequence). V was trimmed by 1 base and J by 7 bases, leaving 10 bases between them. The CDR3 bases are TGTGCCACCAGCAGAGTCGCCGGGAGTGAAAAACTGTTTTTT. Translated, it gives CATSRVAGSEKLFF.